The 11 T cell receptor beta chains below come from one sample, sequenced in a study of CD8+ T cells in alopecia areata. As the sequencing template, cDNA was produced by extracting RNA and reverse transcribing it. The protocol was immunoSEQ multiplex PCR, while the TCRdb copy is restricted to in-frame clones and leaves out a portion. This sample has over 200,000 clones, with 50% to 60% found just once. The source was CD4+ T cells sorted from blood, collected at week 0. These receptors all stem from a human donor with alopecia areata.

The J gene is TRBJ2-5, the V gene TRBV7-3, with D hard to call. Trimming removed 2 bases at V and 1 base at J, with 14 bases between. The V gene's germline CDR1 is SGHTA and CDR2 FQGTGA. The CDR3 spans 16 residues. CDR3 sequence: CASSLHGVPGQETQYF. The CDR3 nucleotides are TGTGCCAGCAGCTTACATGGGGTCCCCGGCCAAGAGACCCAGTACTTC.

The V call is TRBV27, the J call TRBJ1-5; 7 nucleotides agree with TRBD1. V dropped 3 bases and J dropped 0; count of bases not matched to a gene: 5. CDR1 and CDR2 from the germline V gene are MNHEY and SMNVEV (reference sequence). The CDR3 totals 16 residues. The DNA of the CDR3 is TGTGCCAGCAGTTTGCAGGGGGATTCTAGCAATCAGCCCCAGCATTTT. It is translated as CASSLQGDSSNQPQHF.

The CDR3 reads CASSPRLAGGSSSYEQYF. As DNA, the CDR3 is TGTGCCAGTAGTCCCCGACTAGCGGGAGGCTCGAGCTCCTACGAGCAGTACTTC. The chain uses TRBV19 and TRBJ2-7; 13 bases line up with TRBD2. Germline V CDR1 and CDR2: LNHDA, SQIVND (reference sequence). Trimming removed 5 bases from V and 0 bases from J; junction bases left unmatched: 10. The CDR3 is 18 residues long.

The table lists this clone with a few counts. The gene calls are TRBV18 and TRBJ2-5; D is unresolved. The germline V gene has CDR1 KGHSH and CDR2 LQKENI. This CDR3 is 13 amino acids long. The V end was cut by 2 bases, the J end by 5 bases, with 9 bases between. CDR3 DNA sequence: TGTGCCAGCTCACCAGGGGTTGGGGAGACCCAGTACTTC. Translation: CASSPGVGETQYF.

DNA for the CDR3: TGTGCCATCGGTGTTTCACAAGAGACCCAGTACTTC. This codes for CAIGVSQETQYF. The rearrangement links TRBV10-3 to TRBJ2-5, with D unclear. The V gene's germline CDR1 is ENHRY and CDR2 SYGVKD. This CDR3 is 12 amino acids long. Trimming pared 8 bases from V and 2 bases from J, leaving 9 bases between.

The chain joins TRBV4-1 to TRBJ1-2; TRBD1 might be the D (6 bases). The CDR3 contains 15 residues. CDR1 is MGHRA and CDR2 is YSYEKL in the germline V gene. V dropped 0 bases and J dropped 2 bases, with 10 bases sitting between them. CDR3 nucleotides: TGCGCCAGCAGCCAAGATCAGGGGTGGAACTATGGCTACACCTTC. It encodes CASSQDQGWNYGYTF.

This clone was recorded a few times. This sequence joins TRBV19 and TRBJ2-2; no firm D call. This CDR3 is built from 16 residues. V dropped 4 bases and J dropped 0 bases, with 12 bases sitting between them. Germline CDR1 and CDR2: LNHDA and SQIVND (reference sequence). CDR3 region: CASSTPMYANTGELFF. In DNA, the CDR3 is TGTGCCAGTAGTACCCCGATGTACGCGAACACCGGGGAGCTGTTTTTT.

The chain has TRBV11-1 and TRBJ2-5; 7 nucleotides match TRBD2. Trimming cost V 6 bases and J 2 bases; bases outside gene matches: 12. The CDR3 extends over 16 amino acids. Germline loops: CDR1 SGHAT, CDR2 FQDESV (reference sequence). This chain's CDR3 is CASRMGGAGQQETQYF. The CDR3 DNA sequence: TGTGCCAGCAGAATGGGAGGGGCAGGACAACAAGAGACCCAGTACTTC.

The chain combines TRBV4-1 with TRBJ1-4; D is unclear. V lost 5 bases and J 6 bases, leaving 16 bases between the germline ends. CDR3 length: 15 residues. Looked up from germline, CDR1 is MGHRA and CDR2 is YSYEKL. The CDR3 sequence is CASSYPGELDEKLFF. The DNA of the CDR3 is TGCGCCAGCAGCTACCCCGGGGAGTTAGATGAAAAACTGTTTTTT.

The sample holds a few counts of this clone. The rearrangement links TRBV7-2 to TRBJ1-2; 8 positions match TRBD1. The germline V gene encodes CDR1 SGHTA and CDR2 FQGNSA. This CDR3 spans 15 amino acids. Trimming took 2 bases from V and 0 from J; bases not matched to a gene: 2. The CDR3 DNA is TGTGCCAGCAGCTTACAGGGGGCCTCTAACTATGGCTACACCTTC. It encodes CASSLQGASNYGYTF.

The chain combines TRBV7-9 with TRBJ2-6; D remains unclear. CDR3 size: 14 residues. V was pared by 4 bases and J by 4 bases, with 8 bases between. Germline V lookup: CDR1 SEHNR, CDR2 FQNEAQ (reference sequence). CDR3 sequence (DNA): TGTGCCAGCAGCTCGTTTGACGGGGCCAACGTCCTGACTTTC. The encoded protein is CASSSFDGANVLTF.